Listed below are T cell receptor beta chains from one sample, sequenced in a study of Ad26.COV2.S vaccination and SARS-CoV-2 variants. Clones were sequenced by immunoSEQ multiplex PCR, and TCRdb holds only the in-frame ones, with some missing. Of around 250,000 clones in the sample, around 88% are singletons; the top ten hold roughly 3%. The sequenced sample was peripheral blood, obtained in a trial of Ad26.COV2.S vaccine versus placebo. These receptors were obtained from a person between 18 and 60 years old who received the Ad26.COV2.S COVID-19 vaccine or a placebo. The CDR3 runs from the conserved cysteine through the conserved F or W. Each record gives: CDR3 DNA, CDR3 protein, D gene, V gene, J gene, clone size. The D gene is left open where the match is weak. A clone size is listed for some rows: how often the clone was seen (once, few, many), or a class if it is expanded.

CDR3 DNA: TGTGCCAGCAGCTCAGGACAGGGGGCCCTCTCTAACTATGGCTACACCTTC
CDR3 protein: CASSSGQGALSNYGYTF
D gene: TRBD1
V gene: TRBV5-4
J gene: TRBJ1-2
clone size: -

CDR3 DNA: TGCGCCAGCAGCTTGGGGAGGGGGCCCACTGAAGCTTTCTTT
CDR3 protein: CASSLGRGPTEAFF
D gene: TRBD1
V gene: TRBV5-1
J gene: TRBJ1-1
clone size: once

CDR3 DNA: TGTGCCAGCAGGCCAGAAAGTTACAAATCCGAGCAGTTCTTC
CDR3 protein: CASRPESYKSEQFF
D gene: -
V gene: TRBV6-6
J gene: TRBJ2-1
clone size: -

CDR3 DNA: TGCGCCAGCAGCCAAGGATGGCAGACAACTAATGAAAAACTGTTTTTT
CDR3 protein: CASSQGWQTTNEKLFF
D gene: -
V gene: TRBV4-3
J gene: TRBJ1-4
clone size: -

CDR3 DNA: TGTGCCAGCAGCCAAGAACCACTAAACAACAATGAGCAGTTCTTC
CDR3 protein: CASSQEPLNNNEQFF
D gene: -
V gene: TRBV4-2
J gene: TRBJ2-1
clone size: -

CDR3 DNA: TGTGCCAGTAGTATAGATCACGGCGACACCACTCAAGAGACCCAGTACTTC
CDR3 protein: CASSIDHGDTTQETQYF
D gene: -
V gene: TRBV19
J gene: TRBJ2-5
clone size: -

CDR3 DNA: TGCGCCAGCAGCTATGGACTAGCGGGGGCCCCCATCGGGGAGACCCAGTACTTC
CDR3 protein: CASSYGLAGAPIGETQYF
D gene: TRBD2
V gene: TRBV10-1
J gene: TRBJ2-5
clone size: -

CDR3 DNA: TGTGCCAGCAGCCCCCCAGGAGATACGCAGTATTTT
CDR3 protein: CASSPPGDTQYF
D gene: -
V gene: TRBV7-8
J gene: TRBJ2-3
clone size: once

CDR3 DNA: TGCAGTGCTAGTAGGGGGGGCAACCCTGATGAAAAACTGTTTTTT
CDR3 protein: CSASRGGNPDEKLFF
D gene: -
V gene: TRBV20-1
J gene: TRBJ1-4
clone size: -

CDR3 DNA: TGTGCTAGTGCGTCTAGCGGGGGGCCCTCCAATGAGCAGTTCTTC
CDR3 protein: CASASSGGPSNEQFF
D gene: TRBD2
V gene: TRBV12-5
J gene: TRBJ2-1
clone size: -

CDR3 DNA: TGTGCCAGCAGTCGTAGGGGGAGTATTAGCAATCAGCCCCAGCATTTT
CDR3 protein: CASSRRGSISNQPQHF
D gene: -
V gene: TRBV6-2/TRBV6-3
J gene: TRBJ1-5
clone size: -

CDR3 DNA: TGTGCCAGCAGCGTGGGAGAGAGGGCCTCGACTGAAGCTTTCTTT
CDR3 protein: CASSVGERASTEAFF
D gene: -
V gene: TRBV9
J gene: TRBJ1-1
clone size: -

CDR3 DNA: TGTGCCAGTAGATTGGGGTCTGGAAACACCATATATTTT
CDR3 protein: CASRLGSGNTIYF
D gene: -
V gene: TRBV19
J gene: TRBJ1-3
clone size: few

CDR3 DNA: TGTGCCAGCAGCGAGAACACTGAAGCTTTCTTT
CDR3 protein: CASSENTEAFF
D gene: -
V gene: TRBV7-2
J gene: TRBJ1-1
clone size: -

CDR3 DNA: TGTGCCAGCAGCTTAATTGGCGGGAGCTCCTACAATGAGCAGTTCTTC
CDR3 protein: CASSLIGGSSYNEQFF
D gene: TRBD2
V gene: TRBV7-9
J gene: TRBJ2-1
clone size: -

CDR3 DNA: TGTGCCAGAACCTCCTCGGAGCGACCGTATTCTGGAAACACCATATATTTT
CDR3 protein: CARTSSERPYSGNTIYF
D gene: -
V gene: TRBV5-3
J gene: TRBJ1-3
clone size: -

CDR3 DNA: TGTGCCAGCAGCTTAGCGTCTGGCGGCAATGAGCAGTTCTTC
CDR3 protein: CASSLASGGNEQFF
D gene: -
V gene: TRBV7-8
J gene: TRBJ2-1
clone size: -

CDR3 DNA: TGCAGCGACTCGACAGGGGTTGGCTACACCTTC
CDR3 protein: CSDSTGVGYTF
D gene: TRBD1
V gene: TRBV29-1
J gene: TRBJ1-2
clone size: once

CDR3 DNA: TGTGCCATCTGGACGGGGGGCAGTGGGAACACCGGGGAGCTGTTTTTT
CDR3 protein: CAIWTGGSGNTGELFF
D gene: -
V gene: TRBV19
J gene: TRBJ2-2
clone size: few

CDR3 DNA: TGTGCCAGCAGCTTACAGGGTGGCAAGACCCAGCCCCAGCATTTT
CDR3 protein: CASSLQGGKTQPQHF
D gene: -
V gene: TRBV5-5
J gene: TRBJ1-5
clone size: -

CDR3 DNA: TGTGCCAGCAGCCGCCTGGGACAGGGGATTGAGACCCAGTACTTC
CDR3 protein: CASSRLGQGIETQYF
D gene: TRBD1
V gene: TRBV3-1/TRBV3-2
J gene: TRBJ2-5
clone size: -

CDR3 DNA: TGTGCCAGCGGGGTTGCGGGAGGAAGGCAAGAGACCCAGTACTTC
CDR3 protein: CASGVAGGRQETQYF
D gene: TRBD2
V gene: TRBV5-4
J gene: TRBJ2-5
clone size: -

CDR3 DNA: TGTGCCATCAGGGAACCCGGGACAGGGATCTACGAGCAGTACTTC
CDR3 protein: CAIREPGTGIYEQYF
D gene: TRBD1
V gene: TRBV10-3
J gene: TRBJ2-7
clone size: -

CDR3 DNA: TGCGCCAGCAGCGCGGCAGGGCTCACTGAAGCTTTCTTT
CDR3 protein: CASSAAGLTEAFF
D gene: -
V gene: TRBV5-1
J gene: TRBJ1-1
clone size: -

CDR3 DNA: TGTGCCAGCAGCCGGCAGCCCCAAGAGACCCAGTACTTC
CDR3 protein: CASSRQPQETQYF
D gene: -
V gene: TRBV7-9
J gene: TRBJ2-5
clone size: -

CDR3 DNA: TGTGCCAGCAGCTCGGCAGGGGGCGCAGAGACCCAGTACTTC
CDR3 protein: CASSSAGGAETQYF
D gene: TRBD1
V gene: TRBV7-9
J gene: TRBJ2-5
clone size: -

CDR3 DNA: TGTGCCAGCAGCGCCACAGGGAACCATGAGCAGTTCTTC
CDR3 protein: CASSATGNHEQFF
D gene: -
V gene: TRBV11-1
J gene: TRBJ2-1
clone size: -

CDR3 DNA: TGCGCCAGCAGCCAAGATACCCGTTTCTCCTACGAGCAGTACTTC
CDR3 protein: CASSQDTRFSYEQYF
D gene: -
V gene: TRBV4-3
J gene: TRBJ2-7
clone size: -

CDR3 DNA: TGTGCCAGCAAGCTAGCGGGGGGGGCCAAAACCCAGTACTTC
CDR3 protein: CASKLAGGAKTQYF
D gene: TRBD2
V gene: TRBV7-2
J gene: TRBJ2-5
clone size: -

CDR3 DNA: TGTGCCAGCAGCTTACCGCGGGGGTTGGCGGATACGCAGTATTTT
CDR3 protein: CASSLPRGLADTQYF
D gene: TRBD2
V gene: TRBV11-2
J gene: TRBJ2-3
clone size: -

CDR3 DNA: TGTGCCAGCAGCTTGTTAGCCACAGGGGGCCTCAGTGAGCAGTTCTTC
CDR3 protein: CASSLLATGGLSEQFF
D gene: TRBD1
V gene: TRBV27
J gene: TRBJ2-1
clone size: -

CDR3 DNA: TGTGCTAGTGGTCCACCGGGGAGTGCATATAGCAATCAGCCCCAGCATTTT
CDR3 protein: CASGPPGSAYSNQPQHF
D gene: -
V gene: TRBV12-5
J gene: TRBJ1-5
clone size: few

CDR3 DNA: TGTGCCAGCAGCTTAAGGTCGACCGACTCGGCGTTCTTC
CDR3 protein: CASSLRSTDSAFF
D gene: -
V gene: TRBV11-2
J gene: TRBJ2-1
clone size: -

CDR3 DNA: TGTGCCAGCAGCCAAGAGAGCGGGATATACAATGAGCAGTTCTTC
CDR3 protein: CASSQESGIYNEQFF
D gene: TRBD2
V gene: TRBV4-2
J gene: TRBJ2-1
clone size: once

CDR3 DNA: TGTGCCAGCAGGAGCGGGAGGGTTCTCAATGAGCAGTTCTTC
CDR3 protein: CASRSGRVLNEQFF
D gene: TRBD2
V gene: TRBV7-2
J gene: TRBJ2-1
clone size: -